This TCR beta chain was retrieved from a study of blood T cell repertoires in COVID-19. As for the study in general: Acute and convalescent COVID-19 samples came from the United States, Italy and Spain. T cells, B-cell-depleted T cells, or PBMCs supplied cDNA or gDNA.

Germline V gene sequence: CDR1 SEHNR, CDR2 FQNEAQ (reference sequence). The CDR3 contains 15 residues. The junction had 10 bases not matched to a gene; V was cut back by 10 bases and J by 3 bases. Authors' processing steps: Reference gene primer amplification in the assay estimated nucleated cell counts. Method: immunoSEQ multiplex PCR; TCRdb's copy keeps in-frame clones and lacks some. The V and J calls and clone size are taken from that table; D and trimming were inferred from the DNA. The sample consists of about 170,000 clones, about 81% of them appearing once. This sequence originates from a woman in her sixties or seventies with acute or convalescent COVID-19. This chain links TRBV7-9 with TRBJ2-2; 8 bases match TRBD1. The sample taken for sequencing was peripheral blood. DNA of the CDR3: TGTGCCACCCCCCGACAGGGGATCGACACCGGGGAGCTGTTTTTT. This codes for CATPRQGIDTGELFF.